This TCR beta chain was recovered during a study of radiation and T cells in renal cell carcinoma. General study points: Pretreatment tumor biopsies were lacking, so baseline clonotypes are unknown.

Only in-frame clones appear in the TCRdb table, and some are missing; sequencing was by immunoSEQ multiplex PCR. This table has about 130,000 clones, more than 70% appearing once. About this clone: The antigen is unknown.

Time point indicated: baseline pretreatment blood. Treatment denoted: 15 Gy SBRT to primary tumor, nephrectomy 4 weeks later. The tumor was a clear cell renal cell carcinoma. CDR1 and CDR2 (germline): SGDLS, YYNGEE. Trimming took off 0 bases at V and 2 bases at J, with 5 bases between the two ends. This CDR3 region has 13 residues. The material sequenced was blood, taken from a patient whose treatment included radiotherapy and nephrectomy. The V call is TRBV9, the J call TRBJ2-5; D gene ambiguous. This clonotype was obtained from a woman in her forties or fifties with renal cell carcinoma. DNA of the CDR3: TGTGCCAGCAGCGTAGAACTGCAAGAGACCCAGTACTTC. It codes for CASSVELQETQYF.